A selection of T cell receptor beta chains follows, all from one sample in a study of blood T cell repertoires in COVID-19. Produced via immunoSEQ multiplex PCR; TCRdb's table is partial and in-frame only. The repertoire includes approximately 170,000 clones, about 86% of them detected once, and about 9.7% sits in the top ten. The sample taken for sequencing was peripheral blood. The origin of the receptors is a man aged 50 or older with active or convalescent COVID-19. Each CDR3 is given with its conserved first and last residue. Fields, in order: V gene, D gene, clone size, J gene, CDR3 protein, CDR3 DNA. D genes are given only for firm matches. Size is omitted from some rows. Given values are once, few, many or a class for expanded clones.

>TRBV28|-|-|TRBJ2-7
CASIQSDSSYEQYF
TGTGCCAGCATCCAAAGCGACAGTTCCTACGAGCAGTACTTC
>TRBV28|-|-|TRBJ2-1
CASSLGSRVNEQFF
TGTGCCAGCAGTTTAGGGTCCAGGGTTAATGAGCAGTTCTTC
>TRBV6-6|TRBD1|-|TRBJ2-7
CASSYRGQGGSYEQYF
TGTGCCAGCAGTTACAGAGGACAGGGGGGCTCCTACGAGCAGTACTTC
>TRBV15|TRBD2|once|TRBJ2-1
CATSRDSSGTSDYNEQFF
TGTGCCACCAGCAGAGATTCTTCCGGGACTAGCGATTACAATGAGCAGTTCTTC
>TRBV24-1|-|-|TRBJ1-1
CATNNRENTEAFF
TGTGCCACCAATAACAGGGAGAACACTGAAGCTTTCTTT
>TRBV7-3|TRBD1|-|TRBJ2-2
CASSSYGTGVPGELFF
TGTGCCAGCAGCTCTTACGGGACAGGGGTACCCGGGGAGCTGTTTTTT
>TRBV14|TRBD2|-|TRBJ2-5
CASSLGTSGKPYQETQYF
TGTGCCAGCAGCCTGGGGACTAGCGGGAAGCCGTACCAAGAGACCCAGTACTTC
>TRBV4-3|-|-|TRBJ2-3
CASSQTFTGPAGPDTQYF
TGCGCCAGCAGCCAGACCTTTACCGGGCCGGCGGGGCCAGATACGCAGTATTTT
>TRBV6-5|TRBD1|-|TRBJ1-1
CASTLGGQGAAEAFF
TGTGCCAGCACTCTCGGAGGGCAGGGGGCCGCTGAAGCTTTCTTT
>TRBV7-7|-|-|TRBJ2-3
CASSSLGGGLDTQYF
TGTGCCAGCAGCTCCCTAGGGGGTGGGCTGGATACGCAGTATTTT
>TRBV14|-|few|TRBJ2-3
CASSLQGSDTQYF
TGTGCCAGCAGCCTCCAGGGGTCAGATACGCAGTATTTT
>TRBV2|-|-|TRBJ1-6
CASSEGGRAYNSPLHF
TGTGCCAGCAGTGAGGGGGGTCGGGCCTATAATTCACCCCTCCACTTT
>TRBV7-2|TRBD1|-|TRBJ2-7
CASSPRDRVSYEQYF
TGTGCCAGCAGCCCGCGGGACAGGGTGTCCTACGAGCAGTACTTC
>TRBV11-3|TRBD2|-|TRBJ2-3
CASSSGRGADTQYF
TGTGCCAGCAGCAGCGGGAGGGGGGCAGATACGCAGTATTTT
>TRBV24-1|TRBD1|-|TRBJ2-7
CATSDQTGTGRYEQYF
TGTGCCACCAGTGATCAAACCGGGACAGGGAGGTACGAGCAGTACTTC
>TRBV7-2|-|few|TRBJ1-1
CASSHDTNTEAFF
TGTGCCAGCAGTCATGACACGAACACTGAAGCTTTCTTT
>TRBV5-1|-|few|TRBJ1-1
CASSQQGYTEAFF
TGCGCCAGCAGCCAACAGGGATATACTGAAGCTTTCTTT
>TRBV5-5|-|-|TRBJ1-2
CASSMPQGLYGYTF
TGTGCCAGCAGCATGCCTCAGGGGTTATATGGCTACACCTTC
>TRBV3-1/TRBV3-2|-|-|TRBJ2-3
CASSPSSGTSTDTQYF
TGTGCCAGCAGCCCCAGCTCCGGGACTAGCACAGATACGCAGTATTTT
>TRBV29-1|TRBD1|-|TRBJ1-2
CSVNTGGRGYTF
TGCAGCGTTAATACAGGGGGCCGTGGCTACACCTTC
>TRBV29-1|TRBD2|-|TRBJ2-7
CSVLPSGGSSYEQYF
TGCAGCGTGCTACCTAGCGGGGGAAGCTCCTACGAGCAGTACTTC
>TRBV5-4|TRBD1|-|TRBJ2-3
CASSVNRGSTDTQYF
TGTGCCAGCAGCGTAAACAGGGGAAGCACAGATACGCAGTATTTT
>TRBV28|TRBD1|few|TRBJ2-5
CASSLNRGETQYF
TGTGCCAGCAGTTTAAACAGGGGTGAGACCCAGTACTTC
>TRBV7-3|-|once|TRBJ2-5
CASSLRPSGGQETQYF
TGTGCCAGCAGCTTAAGGCCCTCAGGTGGGCAAGAGACCCAGTACTTC
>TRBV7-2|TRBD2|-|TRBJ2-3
CASSQTSGGADTQYF
TGTGCCAGCAGCCAAACTAGCGGGGGGGCTGATACGCAGTATTTT
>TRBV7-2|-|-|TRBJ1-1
CASSFTGNTEAFF
TGTGCCAGCAGCTTTACAGGGAACACTGAAGCTTTCTTT
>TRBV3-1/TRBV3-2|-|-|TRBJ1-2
CASSQEGNTGSTVGYTF
TGTGCCAGCAGCCAAGAGGGAAATACAGGGAGTACGGTTGGCTACACCTTC
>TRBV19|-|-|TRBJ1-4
CASTIGRANEKLFF
TGTGCCAGTACCATCGGCAGGGCTAATGAAAAACTGTTTTTT
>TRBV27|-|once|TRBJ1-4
CASSLDPRVSGKLFF
TGTGCCAGCAGTTTAGATCCCCGGGTGAGTGGGAAACTGTTTTTT
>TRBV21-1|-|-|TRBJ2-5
CASPGEQETQYF
TGTGCCAGCCCCGGGGAACAAGAGACCCAGTACTTC
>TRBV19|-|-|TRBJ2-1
CARQDREGSDDEQFF
TGTGCCAGACAGGACAGGGAGGGTAGCGACGATGAGCAGTTCTTC
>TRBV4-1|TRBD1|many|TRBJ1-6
CASSKNRGQGNSPLHF
TGCGCCAGCAGCAAAAACAGGGGGCAGGGGAATTCACCCCTCCACTTT
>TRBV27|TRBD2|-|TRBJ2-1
CASSWTSGGGYNYNEQFF
TGTGCCAGCAGCTGGACTAGCGGGGGGGGGTACAACTACAATGAGCAGTTCTTC
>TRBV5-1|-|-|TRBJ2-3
CASSLVVLGTDTQYF
TGCGCCAGCAGCTTGGTGGTCTTAGGCACAGATACGCAGTATTTT
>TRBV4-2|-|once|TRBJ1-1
CASSQGTVNTEAFF
TGTGCCAGCAGCCAAGGGACAGTCAACACTGAAGCTTTCTTT
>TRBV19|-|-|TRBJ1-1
CASSESRKNTEAFF
TGTGCCAGTAGTGAGAGCCGAAAGAACACTGAAGCTTTCTTT
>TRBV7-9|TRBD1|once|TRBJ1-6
CASSTTHGGRGNSPLHF
TGTGCCAGCAGCACCACCCACGGGGGCAGGGGGAATTCACCCCTTCACTTT